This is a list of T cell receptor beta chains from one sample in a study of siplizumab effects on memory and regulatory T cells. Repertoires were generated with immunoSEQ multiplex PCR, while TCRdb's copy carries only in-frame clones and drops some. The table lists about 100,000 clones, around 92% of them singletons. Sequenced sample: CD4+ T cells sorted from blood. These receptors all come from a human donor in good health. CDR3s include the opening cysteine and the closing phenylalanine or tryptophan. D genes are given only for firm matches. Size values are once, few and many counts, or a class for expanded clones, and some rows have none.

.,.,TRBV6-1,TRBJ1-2,CASSDYGYTF,TGTGCCAGCAGTGACTATGGCTACACCTTC
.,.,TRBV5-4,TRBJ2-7,CASSLSGLHYEQYF,TGTGCCAGCAGCTTATCTGGGCTCCACTACGAGCAGTACTTC
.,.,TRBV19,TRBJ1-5,CASRGRFGQPQHF,TGTGCCAGTAGGGGACGGTTTGGGCAGCCCCAGCATTTT
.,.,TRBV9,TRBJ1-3,CASSVGLSSGNTIYF,TGTGCCAGCAGCGTAGGACTGAGCTCTGGAAACACCATATATTTT
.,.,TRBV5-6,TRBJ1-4,CASTLKAPIEKLFF,TGTGCCAGCACCCTAAAGGCGCCCATCGAAAAACTGTTTTTT
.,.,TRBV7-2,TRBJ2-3,CASSPGEDTQYF,TGTGCCAGCAGCCCGGGGGAAGATACGCAGTATTTT
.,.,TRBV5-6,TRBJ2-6,CASSSLGSSGANVLTF,TGTGCCAGCAGCTCCCTGGGTTCCTCTGGGGCCAACGTCCTGACTTTC
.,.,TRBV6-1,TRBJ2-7,CASMAPPVFYEQYF,TGTGCCAGCATGGCCCCTCCGGTCTTCTACGAGCAGTACTTC
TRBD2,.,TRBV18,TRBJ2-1,CASSPFSGGKNNEQFF,TGTGCCAGCTCACCCTTTAGCGGGGGGAAGAACAATGAGCAGTTCTTC
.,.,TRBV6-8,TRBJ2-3,CASSYPGTQYF,TGTGCCAGCAGTTACCCCGGGACGCAGTATTTT
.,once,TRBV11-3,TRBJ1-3,CASSLDSYSGNTIYF,TGTGCCAGCAGCTTAGACAGCTACTCTGGAAACACCATATATTTT
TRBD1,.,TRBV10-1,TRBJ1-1,CASSESGQALGSAFF,TGCGCCAGCAGTGAGTCGGGACAGGCATTGGGATCGGCTTTCTTT
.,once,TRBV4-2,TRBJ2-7,CASSSRQSGTAIYEQYF,TGTGCCAGCAGCTCAAGACAATCCGGGACGGCAATATACGAGCAGTACTTC
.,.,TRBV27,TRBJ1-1,CASSPRTATEAFF,TGTGCCAGCAGTCCCCGGACAGCGACTGAAGCTTTCTTT
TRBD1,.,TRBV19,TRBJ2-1,CASSIADRGPYNEQFF,TGTGCCAGTAGTATAGCCGACAGGGGCCCTTACAATGAGCAGTTCTTC
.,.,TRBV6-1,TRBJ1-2,CASSEIFDSYGYTF,TGTGCCAGCAGTGAAATTTTCGACAGCTATGGCTACACCTTC
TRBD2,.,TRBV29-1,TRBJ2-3,CSVPSAGGVWLADTQYF,TGCAGCGTTCCTTCAGCGGGGGGGGTCTGGCTTGCAGATACGCAGTATTTT
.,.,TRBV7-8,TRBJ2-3,CASSLVRRGLTDTQYF,TGTGCCAGCAGCTTAGTACGGAGGGGGCTCACAGATACGCAGTATTTT
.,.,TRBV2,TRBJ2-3,CASRGRTDTQYF,TGTGCCAGCAGGGGACGCACAGATACGCAGTATTTT
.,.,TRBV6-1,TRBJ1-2,CASTQRGGNYGYTF,TGTGCCAGCACTCAACGAGGAGGAAACTATGGCTACACCTTC
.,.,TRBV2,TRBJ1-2,CASSVGEVYGYTF,TGTGCCAGCAGTGTGGGGGAAGTCTATGGCTACACCTTC
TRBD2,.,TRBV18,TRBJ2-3,CASSANGGADTQYF,TGTGCCAGCTCAGCCAACGGGGGGGCAGATACGCAGTATTTT
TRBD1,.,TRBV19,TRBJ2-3,CASGGQGLSDTQYF,TGTGCCAGTGGGGGACAGGGCCTTTCAGATACGCAGTATTTT
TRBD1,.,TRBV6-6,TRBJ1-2,CASSPQGDGGYTF,TGTGCCAGCAGTCCACAGGGGGATGGTGGCTACACCTTC
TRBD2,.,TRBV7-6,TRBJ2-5,CASSSRSGGETQYF,TGTGCCAGCAGCTCCCGAAGCGGGGGAGAGACCCAGTACTTC
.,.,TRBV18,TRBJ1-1,CASSPGQTNTEAFF,TGTGCCAGCTCACCAGGACAGACGAACACTGAAGCTTTCTTT
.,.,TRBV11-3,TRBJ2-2,CASSLREGELFF,TGTGCCAGCAGCTTAAGGGAAGGGGAGCTGTTTTTT
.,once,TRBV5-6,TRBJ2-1,CASSLVRLDEQFF,TGTGCCAGCAGCTTAGTCCGGCTTGATGAGCAGTTCTTC
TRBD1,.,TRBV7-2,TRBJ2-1,CASSMTGYNEQFF,TGTGCCAGCAGCATGACAGGGTACAATGAGCAGTTCTTC
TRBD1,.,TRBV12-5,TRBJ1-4,CASGLMSHAYSERGQSNEKLFF,TGTGCTAGTGGTTTGATGAGCCACGCGTACTCAGAACGGGGACAGTCTAATGAAAAACTGTTTTTT
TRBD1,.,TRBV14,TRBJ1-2,CASSPRGRYGYTF,TGTGCCAGCAGCCCCAGGGGGCGATATGGCTACACCTTC
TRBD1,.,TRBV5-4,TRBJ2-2,CASSPPGQGSGTGELFF,TGTGCCAGCAGCCCGCCGGGACAGGGGTCGGGCACCGGGGAGCTGTTTTTT
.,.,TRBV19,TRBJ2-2,CASQNTGELFF,TGTGCCAGTCAAAACACCGGGGAGCTGTTTTTT
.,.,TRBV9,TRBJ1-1,CASSVAGTEAFF,TGTGCCAGCAGCGTAGCTGGGACTGAAGCTTTCTTT
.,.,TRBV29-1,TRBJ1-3,CSVQGSGYTIYF,TGCAGCGTTCAGGGGTCGGGTTACACCATATATTTT
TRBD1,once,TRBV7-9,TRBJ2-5,CASSLTGGYREETQYF,TGTGCCAGCAGCTTAACAGGGGGTTACCGAGAAGAGACCCAGTACTTC
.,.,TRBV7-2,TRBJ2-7,CASSLEGPRQYF,TGTGCCAGCAGCTTAGAGGGGCCGCGGCAGTACTTC
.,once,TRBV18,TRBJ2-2,CASTYRRNTGELFF,TGTGCCAGCACCTACAGGAGGAACACCGGGGAGCTGTTTTTT
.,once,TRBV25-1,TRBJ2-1,CASSDWWDEQFF,TGTGCCAGCAGTGATTGGTGGGATGAGCAGTTCTTC
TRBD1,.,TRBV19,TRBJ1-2,CASSIADRGQIYGYTF,TGTGCCAGTAGTATTGCGGACAGGGGCCAAATCTATGGCTACACCTTC
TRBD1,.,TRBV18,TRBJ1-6,CASSLSVGTVQNSPLHF,TGTGCCAGCTCACTGTCCGTCGGGACAGTCCAAAATTCACCCCTCCACTTT
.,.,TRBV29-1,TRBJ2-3,CSVGGNTDTQYF,TGCAGCGTTGGCGGAAACACAGATACGCAGTATTTT
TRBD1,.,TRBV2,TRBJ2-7,CASKGQGAREQYF,TGTGCCAGCAAGGGGCAGGGGGCGCGGGAGCAGTACTTC
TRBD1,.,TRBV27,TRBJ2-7,CASSRGQGVYDEQYF,TGTGCCAGCAGTAGAGGACAGGGAGTTTATGACGAGCAGTACTTC